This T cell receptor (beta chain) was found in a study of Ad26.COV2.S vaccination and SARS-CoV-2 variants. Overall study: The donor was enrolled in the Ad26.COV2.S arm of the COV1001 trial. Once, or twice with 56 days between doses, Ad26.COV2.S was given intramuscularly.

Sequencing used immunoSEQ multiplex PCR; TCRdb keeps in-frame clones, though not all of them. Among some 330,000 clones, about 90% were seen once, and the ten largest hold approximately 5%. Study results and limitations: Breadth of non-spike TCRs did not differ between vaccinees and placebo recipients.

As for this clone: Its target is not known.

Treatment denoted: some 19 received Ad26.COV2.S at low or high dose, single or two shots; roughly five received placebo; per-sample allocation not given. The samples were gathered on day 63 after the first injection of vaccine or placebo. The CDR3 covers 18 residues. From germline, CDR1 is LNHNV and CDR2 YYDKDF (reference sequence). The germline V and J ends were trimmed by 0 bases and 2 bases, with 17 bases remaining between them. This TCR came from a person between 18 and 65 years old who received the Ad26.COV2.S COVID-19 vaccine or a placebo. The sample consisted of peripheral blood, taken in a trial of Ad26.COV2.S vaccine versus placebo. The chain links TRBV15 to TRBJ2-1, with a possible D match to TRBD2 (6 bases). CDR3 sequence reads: CATSRDDGWRGPYNEQFF. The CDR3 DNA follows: TGTGCCACCAGCAGAGATGACGGGTGGAGGGGACCCTACAATGAGCAGTTCTTC.